This is a list of T cell receptor beta chains from one sample in a study of cytomegalovirus exposure and HLA in healthy donors. The table came from immunoSEQ multiplex PCR; TCRdb's copy has only in-frame clones and leaves some out. Among 140,000 or so clones listed, 70% to 90% were seen once. Sequences were obtained from PBMCs. These receptors were obtained from a woman aged 30 to 39 in good health and CMV-seropositive. The CDR3 runs from the conserved cysteine through the conserved F or W. The D gene is left open where the match is weak. The listing skips clone size in some rows; elsewhere it reads once, few, many or a size class.

TRBV7-8	-	TRBJ1-4	TRBD1	TGTGCCAGCAGCCTCCGGACAGGGTCTAATGAAAAACTGTTTTTT	CASSLRTGSNEKLFF
TRBV19	-	TRBJ2-7	-	TGTGCCAGCTATGGACCGGGAGCTACCTACGAGCAGTACTTC	CASYGPGATYEQYF
TRBV7-9	-	TRBJ2-3	-	TGTGCCAGCCTTTCCGTAGAGAGAACAGATACGCAGTATTTT	CASLSVERTDTQYF
TRBV6-5	-	TRBJ2-2	TRBD2	TGTGCCAGCAGTTACTCGGGGAGGGCTTCCGGGGAGCTGTTTTTT	CASSYSGRASGELFF
TRBV7-2	-	TRBJ2-1	-	TGTGCCAGCAGCTTAGGACTAATTTATGTGTATGAGCAGTTCTTC	CASSLGLIYVYEQFF
TRBV5-1	-	TRBJ2-7	TRBD2	TGCGCCAGCAGCATAGCGGGGGCAGGGGCCTACGAGCAGTACTTC	CASSIAGAGAYEQYF
TRBV9	-	TRBJ2-2	TRBD1	TGTGCCAGCAGCGGCCGGGACAGGGTGTACACCGGGGAGCTGTTTTTT	CASSGRDRVYTGELFF
TRBV9	-	TRBJ2-2	TRBD2	TGTGCCAGCAGCGTAGCAAGACTAGCGGGGAACACCGGGGAGCTGTTTTTT	CASSVARLAGNTGELFF
TRBV5-1	-	TRBJ2-7	TRBD1	TGCGCCAGCAGCGGCACAACAGGGGGCTACGAGCAGTACTTC	CASSGTTGGYEQYF
TRBV7-3	-	TRBJ2-3	TRBD2	TGTGCCAGCAGCCCTGGGCTTAGCGGGAGCACAGATACGCAGTATTTT	CASSPGLSGSTDTQYF
TRBV7-8	few	TRBJ1-5	-	TGTGCCAGCAGCTTATACAGGTTTGGGGCTTATCAGCCCCAGCATTTT	CASSLYRFGAYQPQHF
TRBV27	-	TRBJ2-5	TRBD1	TGTGCCAGCAGGGGACAGGGGGCTGGGTCATGGACCCAGTACTTC	CASRGQGAGSWTQYF
TRBV5-1	-	TRBJ1-5	-	TGCGCCAGCAGCTTGGGGGGGCCAGGCTACAATCAGCCCCAGCATTTT	CASSLGGPGYNQPQHF
TRBV5-4	-	TRBJ1-4	-	TGTGCCAGCAGCTTGGGACAGCCTGGAGAAAAACTGTTTTTT	CASSLGQPGEKLFF
TRBV15	-	TRBJ1-1	TRBD1	TGTGCCACCAGCAATTTCTACAGGGGCGGGAACACTGAAGCTTTCTTT	CATSNFYRGGNTEAFF
TRBV5-1	-	TRBJ2-1	-	TGCGCCAGCAGCCAACGGGGACTGGACAAGAACTACAGTGAGCAGTTCTTC	CASSQRGLDKNYSEQFF
TRBV6-6	-	TRBJ1-5	TRBD1	TGTGCCAGCAGTTCCCGGACAGGGAACAATCAGCCCCAGCATTTT	CASSSRTGNNQPQHF
TRBV27	-	TRBJ2-1	TRBD2	TGTGCCAGCAGTTTATCCGCGGGAGGGCCGGCCTACAATGAGCAGTTCTTC	CASSLSAGGPAYNEQFF
TRBV7-8	-	TRBJ2-2	TRBD1	TGTGCCAGCAGCTTACGGGGACAGGGGGATTGGACCGGGGAGCTGTTTTTT	CASSLRGQGDWTGELFF
TRBV7-8	once	TRBJ2-7	TRBD2	TGTGCCAGCAGCTTTAAATGGACTAGCGGGAGCCACGAGCAGTACTTC	CASSFKWTSGSHEQYF
TRBV9	-	TRBJ1-2	TRBD1	TGTGCCAGCAGCGTTACCGGGACAGGTCTCCGCTACACCTTC	CASSVTGTGLRYTF
TRBV5-6	-	TRBJ1-4	TRBD1	TGTGCCAGCAGCTTTAGGGTACAGGGGGCGAATGAAAAACTGTTTTTT	CASSFRVQGANEKLFF
TRBV9	-	TRBJ2-2	TRBD1	TGTGCCAGCAGCGTAGCTACAGCAGGGGGCCATACCGGGGAGCTGTTTTTT	CASSVATAGGHTGELFF
TRBV27	-	TRBJ2-7	-	TGTGCCAGCAGTTTAGCAGGTACCTCCTACGAGCAGTACTTC	CASSLAGTSYEQYF
TRBV9	-	TRBJ1-2	TRBD1	TGTGCCAGCAGCGGCCGTCTAGGACAGGCCAACTATGGCTACACCTTC	CASSGRLGQANYGYTF
TRBV7-8	-	TRBJ1-5	-	TGTGCCAGCAGCTTAGAGAGGCTTGGTCAGCCCCAGCATTTT	CASSLERLGQPQHF
TRBV2	-	TRBJ1-2	TRBD1	TGTGCCAGCTGCTCTGGAGGTACAGGGGTCGGGTATGGCTACACCTTC	CASCSGGTGVGYGYTF
TRBV9	-	TRBJ1-1	TRBD1	TGTGCCAGCAGCGTAGTGGTAGGGGACAGGGGGAACACTGAAGCTTTCTTT	CASSVVVGDRGNTEAFF
TRBV2	-	TRBJ2-5	TRBD2	TGTGCCAGCAGAGAAGCGGGAGTAGGGGAGACCCAGTACTTC	CASREAGVGETQYF
TRBV7-9	once	TRBJ2-7	TRBD1	TGTGCCAGCAGCTTAAGTCCAGGGGGCGAGCAGTACTTC	CASSLSPGGEQYF
TRBV27	-	TRBJ2-7	TRBD1	TGTGCCAGCAGCACCCTTCAGGTCCGGGACAGCAGATTTTACGAGCAGTACTTC	CASSTLQVRDSRFYEQYF
TRBV19	-	TRBJ1-3	TRBD1	TGTGCCAGTAGTATTAGGGGACAGGGGACCGGAAACACCATATATTTT	CASSIRGQGTGNTIYF
TRBV2	-	TRBJ2-7	TRBD2	TGTGCCAGCAGTGACGGGGGCGCCCTAGCGGGAACCTACGAGCAGTACTTC	CASSDGGALAGTYEQYF
TRBV11-2	-	TRBJ2-2	TRBD1	TGTGCGGACAGGGAGTACACCGGGGAGCTGTTTTTT	CADREYTGELFF
TRBV5-6	-	TRBJ1-4	TRBD1	TGTGCCAGCAGCCGGACAGGGCTTAATGAAAAACTGTTTTTT	CASSRTGLNEKLFF
TRBV5-1	-	TRBJ1-4	-	TGCGCCAGCAGCTCGTTACAGGGACCTAATGAAAAACTGTTTTTT	CASSSLQGPNEKLFF
TRBV5-4	-	TRBJ2-2	TRBD1	TGTGCCAGCAGCTTGCCCGGGACAGGGGCTGGCACCGGGGAGCTGTTTTTT	CASSLPGTGAGTGELFF
TRBV6-5	-	TRBJ2-1	-	TGTGCCAGCGGAGGGACAGAGTACAATGAGCAGTTCTTC	CASGGTEYNEQFF
TRBV5-4	-	TRBJ2-1	-	TGTGCCAGCAGGCTAGACTCCTACAATGAGCAGTTCTTC	CASRLDSYNEQFF
TRBV9	-	TRBJ1-4	TRBD1	TGTGCCAGCAGCGTTGGACAGGGGGCGGCTGAAAAACTGTTTTTT	CASSVGQGAAEKLFF